The 26 T cell receptor beta chains below all came from one sample that was sequenced in a study of blood T cell repertoires in COVID-19. Produced via immunoSEQ multiplex PCR; TCRdb's table is partial and in-frame only. The table records approximately 91,000 clones, 80% of them present only once. The sequencing input was peripheral blood. These receptors were taken from a human donor in a cohort sampled during active COVID-19.

The chain is built from TRBV25-1 and TRBJ1-2, with a tentative D call TRBD1 (5 bases). Germline V gene sequence: CDR1 MGHDK, CDR2 SYGVNS. The CDR3 spans 14 residues. V gave up 5 bases and J gave up 6 bases, with 16 bases separating them. The CDR3 nucleotides are TGTGCCAGCAGTCCAAAGGGACGGGGGAATGGCTACACCTTC. Amino acids: CASSPKGRGNGYTF.

V and J are TRBV28 and TRBJ1-1; 7 bases align to TRBD1. The CDR3 sequence is 14 residues long. V lost 5 bases and J lost 2; bases outside the gene matches: 5. Germline CDR1 reads MDHEN; CDR2 reads SYDVKM. This CDR3 reads CASSPNRGNTEAFF. The CDR3 DNA reads as TGTGCCAGCAGTCCCAACAGGGGAAACACTGAAGCTTTCTTT. Complete variable domain (other parts from reference TRBV28 and TRBJ1-1): DVKVTQSSRYLVKRTGEKVFLECVQDMDHENMFWYRQDPGLGLRLIYFSYDVKMKEKGDIPEGYSVSREKKERFSLILESASTNQTSMYLCASSPNRGNTEAFFGQGTRLTVV.

V and J are TRBV7-3 and TRBJ2-2; 7 positions match TRBD1. The CDR3 is 14 amino acids. Germline V CDR1 and CDR2: SGHTA, FQGTGA. The junction had 6 bases not matched to a gene; V was cut back by 5 bases and J by 6 bases. CDR3 amino acids: CASSATGSPGELFF. The CDR3 DNA reads TGTGCCAGCAGCGCGACAGGGAGCCCCGGGGAGCTGTTTTTT. The variable domain in full, completed from reference TRBV7-3 and TRBJ2-2, reads GAGVSQTPSNKVTEKGKYVELRCDPISGHTALYWYRQSLGQGPEFLIYFQGTGAADDSGLPNDRFFAVRPEGSVSTLKIQRTERGDSAVYLCASSATGSPGELFFGEGSRLTVL.

J is TRBJ1-1 and V is TRBV6-5; 9 bases fit TRBD1. Germline assignment: CDR1 MNHEY and CDR2 SVGAGI. This CDR3 comprises 13 residues. Trimming cost V 7 bases and J 7 bases; bases outside gene matches: 7. The CDR3 DNA reads as TGTGCCAGCATTCTGACAGGGGGGGTTGAAGCTTTCTTT. The encoded protein is CASILTGGVEAFF.

The gene calls are TRBV5-8 and TRBJ1-5, with unresolved D. V lost 5 bases, J lost 0 bases, and 12 bases lay in between. This CDR3 is 15 amino acids long. Per germline, CDR1 SGHTS and CDR2 YDEGEE. CDR3 nucleotides: TGTGCCAGCAGAGGCGGTGCGCATAGCAATCAGCCCCAGCATTTT. It encodes CASRGGAHSNQPQHF.

V gene TRBV28 combines with J gene TRBJ1-2; no definite D call. This CDR3 contains 12 residues. Trimming removed 3 bases at V and 4 bases at J, with 6 bases between. CDR1 is MDHEN, CDR2 SYDVKM, per germline. Written as DNA, the CDR3 is TGTGCCAGCAGTTTTGGCCTCTATGGCTACACCTTC. Translation: CASSFGLYGYTF.

This chain joins TRBV19 and TRBJ1-4; 7 bases match TRBD1. Germline trimming cut 5 bases from V and 5 bases from J; bases unmatched to any gene: 5. Germline V gives CDR1 LNHDA, CDR2 SQIVND (reference sequence). The CDR3 contains 14 residues. CDR3 nucleotide sequence: TGTGCCAGTAGTGTGGCAGGGGGGAATGAAAAACTGTTTTTT. It translates to CASSVAGGNEKLFF.

This clone appeared a few times. The V gene is TRBV10-3, the J gene TRBJ1-1; TRBD1 matches at 7 bases. This CDR3 contains 14 residues. Germline V lookup: CDR1 ENHRY, CDR2 SYGVKD. With V trimmed by 2 bases and J by 5 bases, 5 bases remained unmatched. The DNA for the CDR3 is TGTGCCATCAGTGAGGGCAGGGGGGAAACTGAAGCTTTCTTT. Translated, it gives CAISEGRGETEAFF.

This rearrangement joins TRBV18 to TRBJ2-7; TRBD2 aligns across 11 bases. V trimming: 5 bases; J trimming: 4 bases; junction bases outside the gene matches: 4. CDR3 length equals 14 residues. CDR1 and CDR2 from the germline V gene are KGHSH and LQKENI. Here the CDR3 DNA reads TGTGCCAGCTCAGAGGGACTAGCGGTGTACGAGCAGTACTTC. Translated: CASSEGLAVYEQYF. The whole variable domain, remainder taken from reference TRBV18 and TRBJ2-7, is NAGVMQNPRHLVRRRGQEARLRCSPMKGHSHVYWYRQLPEEGLKFMVYLQKENIIDESGMPKERFSAEFPKEGPSILRIQQVVRGDSAAYFCASSEGLAVYEQYFGPGTRLTVT.

The gene calls are TRBV28 and TRBJ2-7; TRBD2 matches at 8 bases. This CDR3 region has 15 residues. The ends lost 5 bases at V and 2 bases at J; junction bases unmatched: 8. CDR1 is MDHEN and CDR2 is SYDVKM in the germline V gene. This CDR3 is CASSQSGSGPYEQYF. In DNA, the CDR3 is TGTGCCAGCAGTCAGAGCGGGAGCGGGCCCTACGAGCAGTACTTC.

The chain links TRBV3-1 (or the pseudogene TRBV3-2) to TRBJ2-1; 9 bases are shared with TRBD2. Germline values: CDR1 LGHDT, CDR2 YNNKEL (reference sequence). The CDR3 is 17 amino acids. With V trimmed by 6 bases and J by 0 bases, 9 bases remained unmatched. The CDR3 spells CASRYTSGRSSYNEQFF. As DNA, the CDR3 is TGTGCCAGCAGATATACTAGCGGGCGCAGCTCCTACAATGAGCAGTTCTTC.

This clone was detected only once. The chain has TRBV9 and TRBJ1-2, with TRBD1 identical over 8 bases. Trimming cost V 4 bases and J 8 bases; bases outside gene matches: 10. The V gene's germline CDR1 is SGDLS and CDR2 YYNGEE. The CDR3 extends over 14 amino acids. The CDR3, as DNA: TGTGCCAGCAGCCCAGGACAGGGAACATACGGCTACACCTTC. As protein: CASSPGQGTYGYTF. The whole variable domain, filled in from reference TRBV9 and TRBJ1-2, reads DSGVTQTPKHLITATGQRVTLRCSPRSGDLSVYWYQQSLDQGLQFLIQYYNGEERAKGNILERFSAQQFPDLHSELNLSSLELGDSALYFCASSPGQGTYGYTFGSGTRLTVV.

The rearrangement uses TRBV3-1 (or the pseudogene TRBV3-2) and TRBJ2-1; 11 bases are shared with TRBD2. The CDR3 runs 18 residues. V lost 3 bases and J lost 4; bases outside the gene matches: 11. CDR1 and CDR2 (germline): LGHDT, YNNKEL (reference sequence). CDR3 amino acids: CASSQKSLGTSGYNEQFF. In DNA, the CDR3 is TGTGCCAGCAGCCAGAAAAGTCTTGGGACTAGCGGTTACAATGAGCAGTTCTTC.

This sequence joins TRBV20-1 and TRBJ2-7; 8 bases line up with TRBD2. Germline V gene data show CDR1 as DFQATT and CDR2 as SNEGSKA (reference sequence). V shed 3 bases and J 6 bases; nucleotides not matched to a gene: 13. This CDR3 is built from 15 residues. CDR3 coding DNA: TGCAGTGCTAGTTGGGGCGGGGGGTCGCAGAGCGAGCAGTACTTC. Translating it yields CSASWGGGSQSEQYF.

The V and J genes are TRBV9 and TRBJ2-1, with a tentative D call TRBD2 (5 bases). This CDR3 comprises 14 residues. Germline V CDR1 and CDR2: SGDLS, YYNGEE. The germline V and J ends were trimmed by 4 bases and 7 bases, with 15 bases remaining between them. The CDR3 reads CASSPGIGINEQFF. CDR3 nucleotide sequence: TGTGCCAGCAGCCCCGGGATAGGGATAAATGAGCAGTTCTTC. Full variable domain (rest looked up from reference TRBV9 and TRBJ2-1): DSGVTQTPKHLITATGQRVTLRCSPRSGDLSVYWYQQSLDQGLQFLIQYYNGEERAKGNILERFSAQQFPDLHSELNLSSLELGDSALYFCASSPGIGINEQFFGPGTRLTVL.

This clone was observed once. The chain joins TRBV5-3 to TRBJ2-7; 8 bases match TRBD2. TRBV5-3 is recorded as an ORF, its role being uncertain. The CDR3 is 16 amino acids. Trimming removed 4 bases from V and 2 bases from J; junction bases left unmatched: 11. CDR3 in amino acids: CARSQAWIAGTYEQYF. The CDR3 nucleotides are TGTGCCAGAAGCCAGGCTTGGATAGCGGGAACCTACGAGCAGTACTTC.

V usage is TRBV29-1 and J usage is TRBJ2-7; tentatively, D is TRBD2 (5 bases). Germline CDR1 is SQVTM and CDR2 is ANQGSEA. The CDR3 is 12 residues long. V was clipped by 5 bases and J by 0 bases, with 8 bases between them. In DNA form, the CDR3 reads TGCAGCGTTCGAGGGAGCTCCTACGAGCAGTACTTC. The encoded protein is CSVRGSSYEQYF.

V is TRBV27 and J is TRBJ2-7; 11 positions agree with TRBD2. CDR3 length: 17 residues. The germline V gene encodes CDR1 MNHEY and CDR2 SMNVEV (reference sequence). Losses at the gene ends were 6 bases for V and 3 bases for J; bases not matched to a gene: 13. CDR3 DNA: TGTGCCAGCAGCCACACCTCTCGACTAGCGGGAAACTACGAGCAGTACTTC. Translation: CASSHTSRLAGNYEQYF.

The chain has TRBV18 and TRBJ1-4; 7 nucleotides align to TRBD1. The V gene end was trimmed by 4 bases and the J gene end by 7 bases; junction bases not matched to a gene: 9. This CDR3 comprises 15 residues. The germline gives CDR1 KGHSH, CDR2 LQKENI. The DNA of the CDR3 is TGTGCCAGCTCACGCAACGAGGGGGCGGTTGAAAAACTGTTTTTT. It codes for CASSRNEGAVEKLFF.

The J gene is TRBJ2-7, the V gene TRBV16; 8 positions match TRBD1. The germline gives CDR1 KGHSY, CDR2 FQNENV. The CDR3 spans 15 residues. The ends lost 0 bases at V and 5 bases at J; junction bases unmatched: 6. The CDR3 reads CASSQSRQGHHEQYF. CDR3 coding DNA: TGTGCCAGCAGCCAATCCCGACAGGGGCACCACGAGCAGTACTTC.

The rearrangement links TRBV3-1 (or the pseudogene TRBV3-2) to TRBJ2-7; D is perhaps TRBD2 (6 bases). The germline CDR1 and CDR2 sequences are LGHDT and YNNKEL (reference sequence). This CDR3 region has 15 residues. V was trimmed by 0 bases and J by 2 bases, leaving 11 bases between them. The CDR3, as DNA: TGTGCCAGCAGCCAAGATATGGGGGGTACCTACGAGCAGTACTTC. This gives the protein CASSQDMGGTYEQYF.

The CDR3 bases are TGTGCCAGCAGTTTTAAGTTCTACCTGGCGGGTAGCTCCTACAATGAGCAGTTCTTC. This gives the protein CASSFKFYLAGSSYNEQFF. This rearrangement joins TRBV28 to TRBJ2-1; a weak D match, TRBD2 (5 bases). Germline V CDR1 and CDR2: MDHEN, SYDVKM. CDR3 length: 19 residues. V gave up 3 bases and J gave up 0 bases, with 21 bases separating them.

The V call is TRBV2, the J call TRBJ2-3; D unresolved. V lost 3 bases and J lost 2, with 12 bases in between. CDR3 size: 15 residues. Per the germline V gene, CDR1 is SNHLY and CDR2 is FYNNEI. As DNA, the CDR3 is TGTGCCAGCAGTGAGGAGCAGACCGTCACAGATACGCAGTATTTT. Amino acid sequence: CASSEEQTVTDTQYF.

The gene calls are TRBV3-1 (or the pseudogene TRBV3-2) and TRBJ1-2; no firm D call. The germline V gene encodes CDR1 LGHDT and CDR2 YNNKEL (reference sequence). CDR3 length: 13 amino acids. Trimming removed 2 bases at V and 4 bases at J, with 8 bases between. The CDR3 spells CASSQRTPYGYTF. In DNA form, the CDR3 reads TGTGCCAGCAGCCAACGTACTCCCTATGGCTACACCTTC.

This chain uses TRBV19 with TRBJ1-5; D gene unclear. Germline CDR1 is LNHDA and CDR2 is SQIVND (reference sequence). The V gene lost 10 bases and the J gene lost 7 bases, with 17 bases spanning the gap. This CDR3 is 13 amino acids long. The CDR3 loop reads CAIETPPHQPQHF. The DNA for the CDR3 is TGTGCCATCGAGACACCACCGCACCAGCCCCAGCATTTT.

V usage is TRBV18 and J usage is TRBJ2-7; 10 bases map to TRBD1. The CDR3 consists of 14 residues. The ends lost 4 bases at V and 2 bases at J; junction bases unmatched: 2. From germline, CDR1 is KGHSH and CDR2 LQKENI. CDR3 nucleotide sequence: TGTGCCAGCTCACGACAGGGGGCCGCCTACGAGCAGTACTTC. Protein sequence: CASSRQGAAYEQYF.